The 23 T cell receptor beta chains presented below share a single source sample, sequenced in a study of vaccination effects on CD4 cells after COVID-19. Expansion with viral peptide pools was applied to antigen-specific CD4+ T cells by the ViraFEST assay prior to sequencing. It was after approximately 11 days of culture that CD4+ T cells were isolated. Using immunoSEQ multiplex PCR, the repertoire was profiled, and TCRdb retains in-frame clones only, with some absent. The sample yields approximately 30,000 clones, about 63% seen once. These receptors lack a known antigen. Sequenced material: CD4+ T cells from PBMCs cultured with HCoV-229E spike peptides, taken before COVID-19 vaccination. The receptors shown here come from a human donor who received a COVID-19 vaccine.

The chain recombines TRBV6-6 with TRBJ2-1; TRBD2 matches 13 bases. J was trimmed by 0 bases and V by 5 bases; bases with no gene match: 7. The CDR3 covers 18 residues. CDR1 MNHNY and CDR2 SVGAGI come from the germline V gene (reference sequence). The CDR3 region has the DNA TGTGCCAGCAGTCCCGGGACTAGCGGGGCGAGCTCCTACAATGAGCAGTTCTTC. Its translation is CASSPGTSGASSYNEQFF.

This rearrangement joins TRBV28 to TRBJ2-3; D unclear. Germline loops: CDR1 MDHEN, CDR2 SYDVKM. The CDR3 runs 11 residues. Trimming took 3 bases from V and 9 from J, leaving 7 bases between them. In DNA form, the CDR3 reads TGTGCCAGCAGTTTTCAGAGAACGCAGTATTTT. Translating it yields CASSFQRTQYF.

This chain connects TRBV5-1 to TRBJ1-2; D ambiguous. Deletions cut 0 bases from V and 0 bases from J, with 9 bases between. The germline CDR1 and CDR2 sequences are SGHRS and YFSETQ. The CDR3 has 15 residues. The CDR3, as DNA: TGCGCCAGCAGCTTGGGTGGGCCCTCTAACTATGGCTACACCTTC. Translating it yields CASSLGGPSNYGYTF.

The rearrangement links TRBV6-1 to TRBJ1-4, with 8 bases fitting TRBD1. Per the germline V gene, CDR1 is MNHNS and CDR2 is SASEGT. J lost 5 bases, V lost 3 bases, and 8 bases had no gene match. There are 16 residues in the CDR3. DNA for the CDR3: TGTGCCAGCAGTGACTACGAAGGACAGGGCAATGAAAAACTGTTTTTT. Its protein product is CASSDYEGQGNEKLFF.

The CDR3 coding sequence is TGTGCCAGCAGCCAAGATCCCCTGCCCCGGACTAGCGGGTACAATGAGCAGTTCTTC. Residues: CASSQDPLPRTSGYNEQFF. This chain joins TRBV3-1 (or the pseudogene TRBV3-2) and TRBJ2-1; 11 bases are shared with TRBD2. The CDR3 is 19 residues long. The trim removed 0 bases at V and 4 bases at J, leaving 11 bases unmatched. Germline values: CDR1 LGHDT, CDR2 YNNKEL (reference sequence).

This clone was counted only a few times. The chain links TRBV28 to TRBJ1-1; no clear D gene. Trimming cost V 8 bases and J 0 bases, with 10 bases left between them. The CDR3 extends over 13 amino acids. Germline V gene sequence: CDR1 MDHEN, CDR2 SYDVKM. CDR3 DNA: TGTGCCAGCTTTGGCCCCATGAACACTGAAGCTTTCTTT. This sequence encodes CASFGPMNTEAFF.

This clone appeared many times. The J gene is TRBJ1-6, the V gene TRBV5-1; D is ambiguous. The CDR3 extends over 12 amino acids. Trimming left V 3 bases short and J 7 bases short, with 5 bases between. CDR1 SGHRS and CDR2 YFSETQ come from the germline V gene. CDR3 residues: CASSSINSPLHF. In DNA form, the CDR3 reads TGCGCCAGCAGCTCAATCAATTCACCCCTCCACTTT.

The CDR3 DNA reads as TGTGCCAGCAGCTTGATGACTTCTACGGAAACAGATACGCAGTATTTT. It yields the protein CASSLMTSTETDTQYF. The J gene is TRBJ2-3, the V gene TRBV5-4; no clear D gene. This CDR3 region has 16 residues. Trimming took 1 base from V and 3 from J, leaving 15 bases between them. Germline-derived CDR1 and CDR2 are SGHNT and YYREEE (reference sequence).

The rearrangement joins TRBV28 to TRBJ1-1, with 8 bases fitting TRBD1. This CDR3 is 14 amino acids long. The junction had 6 bases not matched to a gene; V was cut back by 5 bases and J by 4 bases. Germline CDR1 and CDR2: MDHEN and SYDVKM. Here the CDR3 reads CASSAGGFLTEAFF. In DNA form, the CDR3 reads TGTGCCAGCAGTGCAGGGGGCTTCCTCACTGAAGCTTTCTTT.

This clone occurred a few times. V usage is TRBV19 and J usage is TRBJ2-1; 12 bases agree with TRBD2. This CDR3 contains 16 residues. Losses at the gene ends were 3 bases for V and 10 bases for J; bases not matched to a gene: 10. Germline values: CDR1 LNHDA, CDR2 SQIVND (reference sequence). The CDR3 coding sequence is TGTGCCAGTAGTATCAGGGGGGGACTAGCGGGTCTAGAGCAGTTCTTC. It encodes CASSIRGGLAGLEQFF.

This clone was counted a few times. The V call is TRBV29-1, the J call TRBJ1-1; D gene ambiguous. Germline CDR1 SQVTM, CDR2 ANQGSEA. V was cut by 7 bases and J by 3 bases, with 6 bases left in between. The CDR3 has 10 amino acids. The CDR3 nucleotides read TGCAGCGCTTGGGACACTGAAGCTTTCTTT. It specifies CSAWDTEAFF.

This chain uses TRBV5-1 with TRBJ2-3; 12 bases agree with TRBD2. The trim removed 3 bases at V and 0 bases at J, leaving 5 bases unmatched. There are 17 residues in the CDR3. Germline loops: CDR1 SGHRS, CDR2 YFSETQ. Here the CDR3 reads CASSSRTSGISTDTQYF. The CDR3 nucleotides are TGCGCCAGCAGCTCGAGGACTAGCGGGATTAGCACAGATACGCAGTATTTT.

This chain connects TRBV7-2 to TRBJ2-5, with D perhaps matching TRBD2 (6 bases). In germline, CDR1 is SGHTA, CDR2 FQGNSA. This CDR3 contains 14 residues. Trimming removed 4 bases from V and 7 bases from J, with 16 bases in between. The CDR3 DNA reads as TGTGCCAGCAGCTCCCACGGGAGTGGCGGGACCCAGTACTTC. It translates to CASSSHGSGGTQYF.

This chain joins TRBV10-3 and TRBJ2-1; the D call may be TRBD1 or TRBD2 (5 bases each). Germline V gene data show CDR1 as ENHRY and CDR2 as SYGVKD. Deletions cut 6 bases from V and 3 bases from J, with 15 bases between. The CDR3 is 15 amino acids. CDR3 amino acids: CAISPRDPSYNEQFF. DNA for the CDR3: TGTGCCATCAGCCCCCGGGACCCGAGCTACAATGAGCAGTTCTTC.

The chain uses TRBV2 and TRBJ2-1; the match to TRBD2 covers 10 bases. V trimming: 5 bases; J trimming: 4 bases; junction bases outside the gene matches: 5. The germline CDR1 and CDR2 sequences are SNHLY and FYNNEI. The CDR3 consists of 15 residues. The CDR3 region has the DNA TGTGCCAGCAGTTCCCGAGCGGGAGGGTACAATGAGCAGTTCTTC. Its translation: CASSSRAGGYNEQFF. The entire variable domain, with the rest obtained from reference TRBV2 and TRBJ2-1, is as follows: EPEVTQTPSHQVTQMGQEVILRCVPISNHLYFYWYRQILGQKVEFLVSFYNNEISEKSEIFDDQFSVERPDGSNFTLKIRSTKLEDSAMYFCASSSRAGGYNEQFFGPGTRLTVL.

CDR3 bases: TGTGCCAGCAGGACGGACCTGGATGAAAAACTGTTTTTT. Amino acids: CASRTDLDEKLFF. The J gene is TRBJ1-4, the V gene TRBV2; no reliable D call. Trimming took 6 bases from V and 6 from J, leaving 11 bases between them. The CDR3 extends over 13 amino acids. The germline V gene encodes CDR1 SNHLY and CDR2 FYNNEI.

V usage is TRBV7-9 and J usage is TRBJ2-5; tentative D call: TRBD1 (6 bases). The germline gives CDR1 SEHNR, CDR2 FQNEAQ (reference sequence). V was trimmed by 0 bases and J by 1 base, leaving 9 bases between them. This CDR3 is built from 15 residues. The CDR3 bases are TGTGCCAGCAGCTTAGCGGGGGCCCCCCAAGAGACCCAGTACTTC. This sequence encodes CASSLAGAPQETQYF. Variable domain in full (rest from reference TRBV7-9 and TRBJ2-5): DTGVSQNPRHKITKRGQNVTFRCDPISEHNRLYWYRQTLGQGPEFLTYFQNEAQLEKSRLLSDRFSAERPKGSFSTLEIQRTEQGDSAMYLCASSLAGAPQETQYFGPGTRLLVL.

This chain links TRBV29-1 with TRBJ2-1, with D tentatively TRBD1 or TRBD2 (6 bases each). CDR1 SQVTM and CDR2 ANQGSEA come from the germline V gene. Between the trimmed V and J ends, which lost 4 bases and 1 base, there was a span of 14 bases. This CDR3 is 15 amino acids long. This CDR3 is CSVGRGTGSYNEQFF. The CDR3 region has the DNA TGCAGCGTTGGAAGGGGGACTGGATCCTACAATGAGCAGTTCTTC.

The V and J genes are TRBV18 and TRBJ2-7; 7 bases fit TRBD1. CDR1 and CDR2 from the germline V gene are KGHSH and LQKENI. Trimming removed 2 bases from V and 5 bases from J; junction bases left unmatched: 6. This CDR3 contains 14 residues. The CDR3 DNA reads as TGTGCCAGCTCACCAGGGACAGCCCATAACGAGCAGTACTTC. Translated: CASSPGTAHNEQYF.

The sample holds a few counts of this clone. The rearrangement uses TRBV5-4 and TRBJ2-4; D not certain. In germline, CDR1 is SGHNT, CDR2 YYREEE (reference sequence). Trimming pared 3 bases from V and 5 bases from J, leaving 15 bases between. The CDR3 spans 15 residues. The DNA for the CDR3 is TGTGCCAGCAGCTCTCTCCGAGGTGGGGAAAACATTCAGTACTTC. Residues: CASSSLRGGENIQYF. Complete variable domain (other parts from reference TRBV5-4 and TRBJ2-4): ETGVTQSPTHLIKTRGQQVTLRCSSQSGHNTVSWYQQALGQGPQFIFQYYREEENGRGNFPPRFSGLQFPNYSSELNVNALELDDSALYLCASSSLRGGENIQYFGAGTRLSVL.

This clone was found once. The CDR3 reads CASSPPGPAANEKLFF. The CDR3 coding sequence is TGTGCCAGCAGCCCCCCGGGCCCGGCGGCTAATGAAAAACTGTTTTTT. The chain uses TRBV7-8 and TRBJ1-4; D ambiguous. Germline CDR1 reads SGHVS; CDR2 reads FQNEAQ. The CDR3 runs to 16 residues. V gave up 5 bases and J gave up 3 bases, with 16 bases separating them.

The V and J genes are TRBV27 and TRBJ1-4; D not resolved. Germline CDR1 is MNHEY and CDR2 is SMNVEV (reference sequence). V lost 6 bases and J lost 0, with 8 bases in between. This CDR3 contains 14 residues. The CDR3 spells CASSPGATNEKLFF. The CDR3 DNA follows: TGTGCCAGCAGCCCGGGAGCAACTAATGAAAAACTGTTTTTT. Full variable domain (outside the CDR3, taken from reference TRBV27 and TRBJ1-4): EAQVTQNPRYLITVTGKKLTVTCSQNMNHEYMSWYRQDPGLGLRQIYYSMNVEVTDKGDVPEGYKVSRKEKRNFPLILESPSPNQTSLYFCASSPGATNEKLFFGSGTQLSVL.

This chain links TRBV2 with TRBJ2-2, with a weak D call TRBD2 (6 bases). The germline V gene has CDR1 SNHLY and CDR2 FYNNEI. This CDR3 comprises 14 residues. Deletions cut 6 bases from V and 4 bases from J, with 12 bases between. Here the CDR3 reads CASRGTYLTGELFF. The CDR3 DNA follows: TGTGCCAGCAGGGGGACTTACCTCACCGGGGAGCTGTTTTTT.